This T cell receptor (beta chain) was found in a study of beta chain features in type 1 diabetes. Study summary: Cell yields, age and gender were similar between patients and healthy donors. Over all samples combined, 90 million to 140 million sorted cells were examined. The study, taken as a whole, reports: All four CD4+ subsets of Type 1 diabetes patients contained TCRB CDR3s that were moderately but significantly shorter. Junctions at VDJ sites from type 1 diabetes patients had fewer insertions and more deletions.

Germline CDR1 and CDR2: GTSNPN and SVGIG (reference sequence). The CDR3 consists of 14 residues. V gave up 1 base and J gave up 2 bases, with 9 bases separating them. Of note for this clone: Its antigen remains unknown.

Expressed TCRB transcripts were sequenced after all isolated RNA was converted to cDNA. Sequenced by immunoSEQ multiplex PCR; TCRdb stores in-frame clones only, minus some. Of about 320,000 clones in the sample, 12% to 15% were seen once. The sample was central memory CD4+ T cells from blood. The chain uses TRBV30 and TRBJ2-1; D uncertain. This receptor was taken from a man aged 25-40 years in good health. CDR3 coding DNA: TGTGCCTGGAGTGCAAAACATACCTACAATGAGCAGTTCTTC. Translating gives CAWSAKHTYNEQFF.